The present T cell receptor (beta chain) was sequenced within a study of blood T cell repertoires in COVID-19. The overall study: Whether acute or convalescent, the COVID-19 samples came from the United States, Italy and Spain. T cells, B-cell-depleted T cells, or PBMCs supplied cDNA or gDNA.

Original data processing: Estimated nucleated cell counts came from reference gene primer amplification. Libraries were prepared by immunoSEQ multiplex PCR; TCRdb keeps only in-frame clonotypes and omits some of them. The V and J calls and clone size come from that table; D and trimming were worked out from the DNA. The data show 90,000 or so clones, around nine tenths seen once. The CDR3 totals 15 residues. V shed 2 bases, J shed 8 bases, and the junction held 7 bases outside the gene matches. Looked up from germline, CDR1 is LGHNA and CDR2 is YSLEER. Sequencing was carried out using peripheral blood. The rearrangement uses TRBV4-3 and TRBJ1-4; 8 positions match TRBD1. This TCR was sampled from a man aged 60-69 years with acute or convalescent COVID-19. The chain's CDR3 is CASSQTQGGGEKLFF. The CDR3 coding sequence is TGCGCCAGCAGCCAAACACAGGGGGGAGGAGAAAAACTGTTTTTT.